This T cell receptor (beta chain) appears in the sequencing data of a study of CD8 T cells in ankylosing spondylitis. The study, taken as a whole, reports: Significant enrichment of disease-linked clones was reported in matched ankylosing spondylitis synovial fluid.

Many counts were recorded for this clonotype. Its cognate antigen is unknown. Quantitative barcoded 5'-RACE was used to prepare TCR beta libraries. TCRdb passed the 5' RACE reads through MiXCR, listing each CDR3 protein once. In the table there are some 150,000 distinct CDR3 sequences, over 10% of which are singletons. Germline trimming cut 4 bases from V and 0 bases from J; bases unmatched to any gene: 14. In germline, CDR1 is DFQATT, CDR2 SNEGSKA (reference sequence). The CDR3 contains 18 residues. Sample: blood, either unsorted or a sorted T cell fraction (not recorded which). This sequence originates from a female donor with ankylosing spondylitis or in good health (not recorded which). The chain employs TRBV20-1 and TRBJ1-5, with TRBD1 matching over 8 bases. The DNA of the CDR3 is TGCAGTGCTAAGGTCCGAGGACAGGGTCGTTATAGCAATCAGCCCCAGCATTTT. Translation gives CSAKVRGQGRYSNQPQHF.